A selection of T cell receptor beta chains follows, all from one sample in a study of shared clonotypes between healthy human individuals. The data were produced by immunoSEQ multiplex PCR, yet TCRdb's version contains in-frame clones alone and is incomplete. The table records about 490,000 clones, less than 80% of them present only once. Sequencing was carried out using PBMCs. These TCRs come from a woman in her thirties or forties in good health. Some clones in this sample may be carry-over from other donors' samples. CDR3s include the opening cysteine and the closing phenylalanine or tryptophan. D genes are given only for firm matches. Rows give clone size only sometimes, using once, few, many, or a class for an expanded clone.

v_gene	d_gene	abundance	j_gene	CDR3nt	CDR3aa
TRBV28	TRBD2	.	TRBJ2-2	TGTGCCAGCAGTTTAATCACCACTAGCGGGAGGGCCTTCGGGGAGCTGTTTTTT	CASSLITTSGRAFGELFF
TRBV5-1	TRBD2	.	TRBJ2-7	TGCGCCAGCAGGGGAGGGTCTTACTACGAGCAGTACTTC	CASRGGSYYEQYF
TRBV6-1	TRBD1	.	TRBJ1-1	TGTGCCACCCAACAGGGGGCGTTGACTGAAGCTTTCTTT	CATQQGALTEAFF
TRBV18	TRBD1	.	TRBJ1-2	TGTGCCAGCTCACCTGGGACAGAATATGGCTACACCTTC	CASSPGTEYGYTF
TRBV7-7	TRBD2	.	TRBJ2-3	TGTGCCAGCAGCTTAGGGGTGGGACTAGCGGGAGATACGCAGTATTTT	CASSLGVGLAGDTQYF
TRBV7-2	TRBD1	.	TRBJ1-2	TGTGCCAGCAGCTATCCCGGGACAGCTAGGCGTAACTATGGCTACACCTTC	CASSYPGTARRNYGYTF
TRBV28	.	.	TRBJ1-2	TGTGCCAGCAGTTTTTCGGGATACTATGGCTACACCTTC	CASSFSGYYGYTF
TRBV5-6	TRBD1	.	TRBJ2-7	TGTGCCAGCAGCAAAGACCGGGACAGGACCTCTTACTCCTACGAGCAGTACTTC	CASSKDRDRTSYSYEQYF
TRBV7-2	TRBD1	.	TRBJ1-4	TGTGCCAGCAGCTTAGCAGGGGGCCGAGAAAAACTGTTTTTT	CASSLAGGREKLFF
TRBV7-2	.	.	TRBJ2-5	TGTGCCAGCAGCTTAGGCCAGGGGTACCAAGAGACCCAGTACTTC	CASSLGQGYQETQYF
TRBV4-2	.	.	TRBJ1-2	TGTGCCAGCAGCCAAGCGGAAATGAATGGCTACACCTTC	CASSQAEMNGYTF
TRBV18	.	many	TRBJ1-1	TGTGCCAGCTCACCACCCTTACAGGGACCGAACACTGAAGCTTTCTTT	CASSPPLQGPNTEAFF
TRBV7-2	TRBD1	.	TRBJ1-1	TGTGCCAGCAGCCCCCAGAACAGGGGGCGTTTTAGGGTCAACACTGAAGCTTTCTTT	CASSPQNRGRFRVNTEAFF
TRBV30	.	.	TRBJ2-5	TGTGCCTGGAGGGGTGCGTTGGAGACCCAGTACTTC	CAWRGALETQYF
TRBV5-1	TRBD1	.	TRBJ2-7	TGCGCCAGCAGCTCTGGGACAGGGCCCTACGAGCAGTACTTC	CASSSGTGPYEQYF
TRBV30	.	.	TRBJ2-3	TGTGCCTGGAGTGTAACGGGGGCAGATACGCAGTATTTT	CAWSVTGADTQYF
TRBV7-9	TRBD1	.	TRBJ1-4	TGTGCCAGCACCGGACAGGGATTTGAAAAACTGTTTTTT	CASTGQGFEKLFF
TRBV9	TRBD2	.	TRBJ2-3	TGTGCCAGCAGCGTATCCGTGTCGAGCGGGAGTATAACAGATACGCAGTATTTT	CASSVSVSSGSITDTQYF
TRBV19	TRBD1	.	TRBJ2-1	TGTGCCAGTAGCGCAACAGGGGATAGAGGGGGTGAGCAGTTCTTC	CASSATGDRGGEQFF
TRBV7-2	TRBD2	.	TRBJ2-3	TGTGCCAGCAGCTTTAGACTAGCGGCAGATACGCAGTATTTT	CASSFRLAADTQYF
TRBV7-2	TRBD1	.	TRBJ1-2	TGTGCCAGCAGCTTCGGACAGGGCAACTATGGCTACACCTTC	CASSFGQGNYGYTF
TRBV11-3	TRBD1	.	TRBJ2-7	TGTGCCAGCAGCCCGGGACAGAGCCTCTCCTACGAGCAGTACTTC	CASSPGQSLSYEQYF
TRBV5-1	.	.	TRBJ2-7	TGCGCCAGCAGCTCCAGGGGTCGAAGCTCCTACGAGCAGTACTTC	CASSSRGRSSYEQYF
TRBV18	.	.	TRBJ1-5	TGTGCCAGCTCACCAACCGGGAGTGGCAATCAGCCCCAGCATTTT	CASSPTGSGNQPQHF
TRBV5-4	.	.	TRBJ2-7	TGTGCCAGCAGCAACTATTACGAGCAGTACTTC	CASSNYYEQYF
TRBV9	TRBD1	.	TRBJ1-5	TGTGCCAGCAGCGAGCCAACGTCAGACAGGGGCGGTCAGCCCCAGCATTTT	CASSEPTSDRGGQPQHF
TRBV11-2	.	many	TRBJ2-7	TGTGCCAGCAGCTCTAATCCTTCCAGGGGTTCCAACGAGCAGTACTTC	CASSSNPSRGSNEQYF
TRBV19	TRBD2	.	TRBJ2-2	TGTGCCAGTAGTAGGATAGCGGGAGGGTCGGGCACCGGGGAGCTGTTTTTT	CASSRIAGGSGTGELFF
TRBV28	TRBD1	.	TRBJ1-4	TGTGACAGCAGTTTGGGGGACAGATCTAATGAAAAACTGTTTTTT	CDSSLGDRSNEKLFF
TRBV7-3	.	.	TRBJ1-3	TGTGCCAGCAGTTCCGGGGACACCATATATTTT	CASSSGDTIYF
TRBV2	.	.	TRBJ1-5	TGTGCCAGCCGGACCGTCGATCAGCCCCAGCATTTT	CASRTVDQPQHF
TRBV7-8	.	.	TRBJ1-5	TGTGCCAGCAGCTCGAGCAGGGTTTCCTATCAGCCCCAGCATTTT	CASSSSRVSYQPQHF
TRBV30	.	many	TRBJ1-1	TGTGCCTGGAGTGTACGCGGGGGGGTCCGGAACACTGAAGCTTTCTTT	CAWSVRGGVRNTEAFF
TRBV5-1	.	.	TRBJ2-1	TGCGCCAGCAGCTTGTCGGCGGCGGGCAATGAGCAGTTCTTC	CASSLSAAGNEQFF
TRBV28	.	.	TRBJ1-1	TGTGCCAGCAGTTTATCCTGGTGGGGGGTGGCGAACACTGAAGCTTTCTTT	CASSLSWWGVANTEAFF